This TCR beta chain was observed in a study of blood T cell repertoires in COVID-19. Study details: Researchers got acute and convalescent COVID-19 samples from the United States, Italy and Spain. The cDNA or gDNA used as material had been derived from T cells, B-cell-depleted T cells, or PBMCs.

This clone was picked up a small number of times. Seattle researchers signed up patients amid active infection and tracked them longitudinally. Per the authors' pipeline: Amplified reference gene primers provided the basis for estimating nucleated cell counts. Using immunoSEQ multiplex PCR, the repertoire was profiled, and TCRdb retains in-frame clones only, with some absent. That table gives V, J and clone size, and the DNA gave D and trimming. The sample lists 160,000 or so clones, approximately 90% occurring once. Trimming pared 0 bases from V and 6 bases from J, leaving 9 bases between. Germline loops: CDR1 SEHNR, CDR2 FQNEAQ (reference sequence). CDR3 length: 15 amino acids.

Sequenced material: peripheral blood. This sequence originates from a woman between 65 and 79 years old with COVID-19, enrolled during active disease. The rearrangement links TRBV7-9 to TRBJ1-6; no reliable D call. CDR3 sequence reads: CASSLAESPNSPLHF. CDR3 DNA sequence: TGTGCCAGCAGCTTAGCGGAGTCCCCTAATTCACCCCTCCACTTT. Together with reference TRBV7-9 and TRBJ1-6, the CDR3 gives the full variable domain: DTGVSQNPRHKITKRGQNVTFRCDPISEHNRLYWYRQTLGQGPEFLTYFQNEAQLEKSRLLSDRFSAERPKGSFSTLEIQRTEQGDSAMYLCASSLAESPNSPLHFGNGTRLTVT.